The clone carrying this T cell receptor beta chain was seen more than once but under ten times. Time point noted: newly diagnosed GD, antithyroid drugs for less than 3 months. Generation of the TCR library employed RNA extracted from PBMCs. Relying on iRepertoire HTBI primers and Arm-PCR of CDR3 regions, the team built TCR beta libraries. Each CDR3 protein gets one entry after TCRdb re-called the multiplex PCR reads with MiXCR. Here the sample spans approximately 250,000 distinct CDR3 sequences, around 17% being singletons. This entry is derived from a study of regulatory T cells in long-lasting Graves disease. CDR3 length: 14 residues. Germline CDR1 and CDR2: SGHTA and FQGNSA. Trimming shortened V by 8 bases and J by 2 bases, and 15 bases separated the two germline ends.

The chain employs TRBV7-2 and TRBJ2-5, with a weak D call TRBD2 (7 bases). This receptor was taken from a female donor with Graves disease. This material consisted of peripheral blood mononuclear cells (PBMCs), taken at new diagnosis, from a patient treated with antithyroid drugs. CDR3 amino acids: CASGGGREQETQYF. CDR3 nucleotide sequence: TGTGCCAGCGGAGGGGGGAGGGAACAAGAGACCCAGTACTTC. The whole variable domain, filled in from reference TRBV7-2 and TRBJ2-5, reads GAGVSQSPSNKVTEKGKDVELRCDPISGHTALYWYRQSLGQGLEFLIYFQGNSAPDKSGLPSDRFSAERTGGSVSTLTIQRTQQEDSAVYLCASGGGREQETQYFGPGTRLLVL.